The 29 T cell receptor beta chains below all came from one sample that was sequenced in a study of T-cell memory formation after mild COVID-19. Each CDR3 protein gets one entry after TCRdb re-called the 5' RACE reads with MiXCR. The sample consists of 140,000 to 150,000 distinct CDR3 sequences, roughly a quarter of them appearing once. The sequenced sample was PBMCs or a T cell subset sorted from them (not recorded which). These TCRs come from an adult woman who had mild COVID-19 (a few samples of this study predate the infection). Cell type and time point are not known.

The chain has TRBV24-1 and TRBJ2-5; D might be TRBD1 or TRBD2, each matching 5 bases. The CDR3 consists of 15 residues. Germline V gene data show CDR1 as KGHDR and CDR2 as SFDVKD. Trimming removed 3 bases from V and 5 bases from J, with 15 bases in between. The CDR3 region is CATSDLDTRGETQYF. The CDR3 nucleotides are TGTGCCACCAGTGATCTGGACACCCGAGGGGAGACCCAGTACTTC.

This clonotype was observed at least ten times. CDR3: CASSLRGASYNSPLHF. For the CDR3, the DNA is TGTGCCAGCAGTTTACGGGGGGCCTCCTATAATTCACCCCTCCACTTT. This sequence joins TRBV27 and TRBJ1-6; a possible D gene is TRBD1 (6 bases). The CDR3 consists of 16 residues. Trimming stripped 2 bases from V and 0 bases from J, with 8 bases between. The germline V gene has CDR1 MNHEY and CDR2 SMNVEV (reference sequence).

The genes are TRBV14 and TRBJ2-7; D is undetermined. The germline V gene encodes CDR1 SGHDN and CDR2 FVKESK. The CDR3 length is 12 residues. The ends were cut back, 0 bases at V and 5 bases at J, with 5 bases in the middle. The CDR3 nucleotides read TGTGCCAGCAGCCAAGAGTGGGACGAGCAGTACTTC. It specifies CASSQEWDEQYF. The entire variable domain, with the rest obtained from reference TRBV14 and TRBJ2-7, is as follows: EAGVTQFPSHSVIEKGQTVTLRCDPISGHDNLYWYRRVMGKEIKFLLHFVKESKQDESGMPNNRFLAERTGGTYSTLKVQPAELEDSGVYFCASSQEWDEQYFGPGTRLTVT.

J is TRBJ1-2 and V is TRBV20-1; the D is unclear. The germline V gene encodes CDR1 DFQATT and CDR2 SNEGSKA (reference sequence). The CDR3 contains 9 residues. Trimming removed 3 bases from V and 7 bases from J, with 3 bases in between. CDR3 protein: CSARGGYTF. The CDR3 coding sequence is TGCAGTGCTAGGGGTGGCTACACCTTC.

This clonotype turned up a few times. The V and J genes are TRBV9 and TRBJ2-2; 8 nucleotides match TRBD1. Looked up from germline, CDR1 is SGDLS and CDR2 is YYNGEE. V shed 0 bases and J 3 bases; nucleotides not matched to a gene: 13. The CDR3 is made up of 19 amino acids. DNA for the CDR3: TGTGCCAGCAGCGTAGGCGAGCCAGGGGGCGAGTATGACACCGGGGAGCTGTTTTTT. Translation: CASSVGEPGGEYDTGELFF. Together with reference TRBV9 and TRBJ2-2, the CDR3 gives the full variable domain: DSGVTQTPKHLITATGQRVTLRCSPRSGDLSVYWYQQSLDQGLQFLIQYYNGEERAKGNILERFSAQQFPDLHSELNLSSLELGDSALYFCASSVGEPGGEYDTGELFFGEGSRLTVL.

The table lists this clonotype with a few counts. V gene TRBV7-6 combines with J gene TRBJ2-3; 9 bases map to TRBD2. J lost 5 bases, V lost 1 base, and 7 bases had no gene match. The CDR3 runs 16 residues. Germline V gene lookup returns CDR1 SGHVS and CDR2 FNYEAQ. DNA of the CDR3: TGTGCCAGCAGCTTAGTTCCGGGACTAGCCCAAGATACGCAGTATTTT. Translating it yields CASSLVPGLAQDTQYF.

This sequence joins TRBV12-3 or TRBV12-4 and TRBJ2-3; 7 bases match TRBD2. This CDR3 contains 13 residues. The V segment lost 2 bases and the J segment 11 bases; nucleotides outside the gene matches: 7. The CDR3: CASSLRREPLQYF. The DNA of the CDR3 is TGTGCCAGCAGTTTAAGGCGGGAGCCTTTGCAGTATTTT.

The gene calls are TRBV20-1 and TRBJ1-2; 8 bases fit TRBD1. Germline CDR1 DFQATT, CDR2 SNEGSKA (reference sequence). With V trimmed by 4 bases and J by 4 bases, 8 bases remained unmatched. The CDR3 totals 14 residues. CDR3 amino acids: CSATHRGKSYGYTF. CDR3 in DNA: TGCAGTGCTACTCACAGGGGGAAATCCTATGGCTACACCTTC.

The rearrangement links TRBV6-2 or TRBV6-3 to TRBJ2-7, with 11 bases aligning to TRBD2. With V trimmed by 6 bases and J by 1 base, 8 bases remained unmatched. CDR1 MNHEY and CDR2 SVGEGT come from the germline V gene. This CDR3 has 16 amino acids. The CDR3 DNA reads TGTGCCAGCAGCCCCTTAGCGGGAGGGCCGTCCTACGAGCAGTACTTC. As protein: CASSPLAGGPSYEQYF.

The chain combines TRBV24-1 with TRBJ1-5; TRBD1 might be the D (6 bases). This CDR3 has 13 amino acids. V was shortened by 9 bases and J by 6 bases, with 14 bases between the two germline ends. The germline CDR1 and CDR2 sequences are KGHDR and SFDVKD. CDR3 bases: TGTGCCACCTCAACAGGGTCCTCTCAGCCCCAGCATTTT. It specifies CATSTGSSQPQHF.

V gene TRBV29-1 combines with J gene TRBJ1-2; D not certain. The CDR3 totals 11 residues. The germline V gene has CDR1 SQVTM and CDR2 ANQGSEA. The ends were cut back, 2 bases at V and 5 bases at J, with 6 bases in the middle. CDR3 amino acids: CSVEQRYGYTF. CDR3 sequence (DNA): TGCAGCGTTGAACAGAGGTATGGCTACACCTTC.

The chain couples TRBV7-9 to TRBJ1-1, with no clear D. The CDR3 has 14 amino acids. CDR1 SEHNR and CDR2 FQNEAQ come from the germline V gene (reference sequence). The V and J ends lost 4 bases and 1 base respectively, with 10 bases between them. The CDR3, as DNA: TGTGCCAGCAGCTCCCCCTACAAGAACACTGAAGCTTTCTTT. It yields the protein CASSSPYKNTEAFF.

This clonotype was recorded a few times. This chain links TRBV7-6 with TRBJ1-4; 9 positions match TRBD1. The CDR3 sequence is 15 residues long. Germline values: CDR1 SGHVS, CDR2 FNYEAQ. Germline trimming cut 3 bases from V and 7 bases from J; bases unmatched to any gene: 6. The CDR3 DNA reads as TGTGCCAGCAGCTTGAACAGGGGGCCGAGTGAAAAACTGTTTTTT. Amino acid sequence: CASSLNRGPSEKLFF.

V and J are TRBV7-9 and TRBJ2-1, with 10 bases that match TRBD2. Germline-derived CDR1 and CDR2 are SEHNR and FQNEAQ (reference sequence). There are 16 residues in the CDR3. V lost 5 bases, J lost 4 bases, and 8 bases stayed unmatched. This CDR3 reads CASSPSSGRTYNEQFF. DNA of the CDR3: TGTGCCAGCAGCCCAAGTAGCGGGAGGACTTACAATGAGCAGTTCTTC.

The sample holds a few counts of this clonotype. V usage is TRBV9 and J usage is TRBJ1-1; D may be TRBD1 (6 bases). Germline lookup yields CDR1 SGDLS and CDR2 YYNGEE. The V and J ends lost 0 bases and 3 bases respectively, with 15 bases between them. This CDR3 spans 16 amino acids. The CDR3 loop reads CASSVEGGALDTEAFF. The DNA of the CDR3 is TGTGCCAGCAGCGTAGAGGGGGGGGCGCTGGACACTGAAGCTTTCTTT. Full variable domain (rest looked up from reference TRBV9 and TRBJ1-1): DSGVTQTPKHLITATGQRVTLRCSPRSGDLSVYWYQQSLDQGLQFLIQYYNGEERAKGNILERFSAQQFPDLHSELNLSSLELGDSALYFCASSVEGGALDTEAFFGQGTRLTVV.

The chain couples TRBV19 to TRBJ2-1; TRBD1 is a possible D gene (6 bases). V was clipped by 3 bases and J by 2 bases, with 17 bases between them. CDR3 length equals 17 residues. Germline CDR1 LNHDA, CDR2 SQIVND (reference sequence). Here the CDR3 DNA reads TGTGCCAGTAGTATGTGGGGTGGGGGCCCGGCCTACAATGAGCAGTTCTTC. Translated, it gives CASSMWGGGPAYNEQFF.

The CDR3 DNA sequence: TGTGCCAGCAGTTACGCGGGGACTGAAGCTTTCTTT. It is translated as CASSYAGTEAFF. V gene TRBV6-5 combines with J gene TRBJ1-1; D gene ambiguous. The CDR3 length is 12 residues. V lost 2 bases, J lost 5 bases, and 6 bases lay in between. Germline V gene sequence: CDR1 MNHEY, CDR2 SVGAGI.

This clonotype was observed a handful of times. The gene calls are TRBV11-2 and TRBJ1-2, with TRBD1 matching 7 bases. The CDR3 runs 13 residues. Germline trimming cut 8 bases from V and 2 bases from J; bases unmatched to any gene: 5. Germline V gene lookup returns CDR1 SGHAT and CDR2 FQNNGV. For the CDR3, the DNA is TGTGCCAGCCTCGACAGGGAAAACTATGGCTACACCTTC. This encodes CASLDRENYGYTF.

The chain links TRBV7-8 to TRBJ2-2; perhaps TRBD1 as D (5 bases). Germline V gene sequence: CDR1 SGHVS, CDR2 FQNEAQ. The CDR3 totals 17 residues. V gave up 5 bases and J gave up 7 bases, with 23 bases separating them. CDR3 DNA sequence: TGTGCCAGCAGCCAAAACAGGTTTGGGGCTGGCGGCGGGGAGCTGTTTTTT. As protein: CASSQNRFGAGGGELFF.

This chain uses TRBV7-8 with TRBJ1-2, with D unclear. V was shortened by 7 bases and J by 6 bases, with 18 bases between the two germline ends. CDR1 and CDR2 from the germline V gene are SGHVS and FQNEAQ. CDR3 length: 14 amino acids. CDR3 protein: CASTAGTAHNGYTF. The DNA for the CDR3 is TGTGCCAGCACCGCGGGCACAGCCCACAATGGCTACACCTTC.

In DNA, the CDR3 is TGCAGCGTCGAGGGGCTAAGTAGCACAGATACGCAGTATTTT. This gives the protein CSVEGLSSTDTQYF. The V and J genes are TRBV29-1 and TRBJ2-3, with D perhaps matching TRBD1 or TRBD2 (5 bases each). This CDR3 has 14 residues. V gave up 6 bases and J gave up 0 bases, with 13 bases separating them. Germline lookup yields CDR1 SQVTM and CDR2 ANQGSEA.

The J gene is TRBJ2-2, the V gene TRBV7-9; D unclear. CDR3 length equals 12 residues. Trimming removed 2 bases from V and 7 bases from J, with 5 bases in between. The germline gives CDR1 SEHNR, CDR2 FQNEAQ (reference sequence). CDR3 DNA: TGTGCCAGCAGCTTACCCGACGGGGAGCTGTTTTTT. Its protein product is CASSLPDGELFF.

The V call is TRBV2, the J call TRBJ1-1; D perhaps matches TRBD1 (5 bases). V dropped 6 bases and J dropped 5 bases, with 10 bases sitting between them. CDR1 and CDR2 from the germline V gene are SNHLY and FYNNEI. The CDR3 spans 12 residues. CDR3 DNA: TGTGCCAGCAGGGCGGGGCGGACTGAAGCTTTCTTT. This encodes CASRAGRTEAFF.

This chain links TRBV14 with TRBJ1-2, with D perhaps matching TRBD1 (6 bases). The length of the CDR3 is 13 residues. Germline V gene lookup returns CDR1 SGHDN and CDR2 FVKESK. V was cut by 1 base and J by 8 bases, with 11 bases left in between. CDR3 loop: CASSQVRGLGYTF. CDR3 coding DNA: TGTGCCAGCAGCCAAGTTCGGGGGCTGGGCTACACCTTC.

V usage is TRBV6-6 and J usage is TRBJ1-1; no definite D call. Per germline, CDR1 MNHNY and CDR2 SVGAGI (reference sequence). This CDR3 comprises 14 residues. Trimming cost V 2 bases and J 3 bases, with 10 bases left between them. Here the CDR3 reads CASSYALAYTEAFF. The CDR3 nucleotides are TGTGCCAGCAGTTACGCCCTGGCCTACACTGAAGCTTTCTTT.

This clonotype was recorded a few times. This chain links TRBV4-1 with TRBJ2-7; D is unclear. V was clipped by 0 bases and J by 3 bases, with 6 bases between them. The CDR3 is made up of 13 amino acids. CDR1 MGHRA and CDR2 YSYEKL come from the germline V gene. This chain's CDR3 is CASSQEGGYEQYF. Here the CDR3 DNA reads TGCGCCAGCAGCCAAGAGGGCGGCTACGAGCAGTACTTC.

This clonotype was counted only a few times. The DNA for the CDR3 is TGCAGCGTTGAAGATCCAGGGAAGAGTTCCTACGAGCAGTACTTC. Amino acid sequence: CSVEDPGKSSYEQYF. The chain uses TRBV29-1 and TRBJ2-7, with D possibly TRBD1 on 5 matching bases. There are 15 residues in the CDR3. The germline V and J ends were trimmed by 0 bases and 1 base, with 13 bases remaining between them. In germline, CDR1 is SQVTM, CDR2 ANQGSEA.

The chain has TRBV6-1 and TRBJ1-5, with TRBD1 as a possible D gene (5 bases). V lost 4 bases to trimming and J lost 9 bases, with 25 bases between them. The germline V gene has CDR1 MNHNS and CDR2 SASEGT. The CDR3 is 17 amino acids. In nucleotides, the CDR3 is TGTGCCAGCAGTGTCGGGACGGTGAACGGGGGGTTCGGGCCCCAGCATTTT. Translated: CASSVGTVNGGFGPQHF.

This clonotype was seen only a few times. The V gene is TRBV21-1, the J gene TRBJ2-7; the table's TRBD1 call for D was not verified on the DNA. TRBV21-1 is a pseudogene. There are 14 residues in the CDR3. CDR3 protein: CASSKLDKAYEQYF. The CDR3 nucleotides are TGTGCCAGCAGCAAATTGGACAAAGCCTACGAGCAGTACTTC.